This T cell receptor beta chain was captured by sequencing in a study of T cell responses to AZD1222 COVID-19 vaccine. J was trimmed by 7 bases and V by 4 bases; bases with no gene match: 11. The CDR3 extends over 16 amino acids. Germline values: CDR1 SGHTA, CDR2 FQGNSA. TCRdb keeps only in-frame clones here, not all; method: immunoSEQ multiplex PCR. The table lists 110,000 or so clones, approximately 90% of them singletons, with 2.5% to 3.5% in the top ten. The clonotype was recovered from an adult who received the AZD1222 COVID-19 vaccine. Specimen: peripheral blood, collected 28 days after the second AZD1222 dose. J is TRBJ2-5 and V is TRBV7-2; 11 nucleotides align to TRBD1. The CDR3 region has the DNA TGTGCCAGCAGCTCCGGGACAGGGGGACGGGTGGGGACCCAGTACTTC. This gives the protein CASSSGTGGRVGTQYF.